Listed below are T cell receptor beta chains from one sample, sequenced in a study of blood T cell repertoires in COVID-19. This table comes from immunoSEQ multiplex PCR, and its TCRdb copy is limited to in-frame clones, with some not included. The table lists roughly 97,000 clones, about four fifths of them singletons. Input material: peripheral blood. All receptors come from a woman older than 75 with active or convalescent COVID-19. Both conserved end residues are part of each CDR3. The D gene is left open where the match is weak. Only some rows state a clone size, as once, few, many or a class for expanded clones.

J: TRBJ2-6
size: .
D: TRBD1
V: TRBV7-3
CDR3: CASSLDLVRGRSGANVLTF
DNA: TGTGCCAGCAGCTTAGACTTGGTCAGGGGGCGCTCTGGGGCCAACGTCCTGACTTTC

J: TRBJ1-2
size: .
D: .
V: TRBV6-4
CDR3: CASSRTPSYGYTF
DNA: TGTGCCAGCAGTCGGACACCTAGCTATGGCTACACCTTC

J: TRBJ1-5
size: .
D: .
V: TRBV9
CDR3: CASSVGGGGSNQPQHF
DNA: TGTGCCAGCAGCGTAGGCGGGGGAGGAAGCAATCAGCCCCAGCATTTT

J: TRBJ2-5
size: few
D: .
V: TRBV5-8
CDR3: CASSPDGNRQETQYF
DNA: TGTGCCAGCAGCCCGGACGGGAACCGCCAAGAGACCCAGTACTTC

J: TRBJ2-6
size: .
D: .
V: TRBV7-9
CDR3: CASSSWGHRAGANVLTF
DNA: TGTGCCAGCAGTAGCTGGGGTCACAGGGCTGGGGCCAACGTCCTGACTTTC

J: TRBJ2-7
size: .
D: .
V: TRBV6-2/TRBV6-3
CDR3: CASSFDGMRSYEQYF
DNA: TGTGCCAGCAGTTTTGACGGGATGCGCTCCTACGAGCAGTACTTC

J: TRBJ1-4
size: once
D: TRBD1
V: TRBV28
CDR3: CASRFRGTNEKLFF
DNA: TGTGCCAGCAGATTCAGGGGGACTAATGAAAAACTGTTTTTT

J: TRBJ2-1
size: .
D: TRBD2
V: TRBV27
CDR3: CASRSLAGVHNEQFF
DNA: TGTGCCAGCAGATCTCTAGCGGGAGTCCACAATGAGCAGTTCTTC

J: TRBJ2-2
size: few
D: TRBD1
V: TRBV9
CDR3: CASSVRTGVSTGELFF
DNA: TGTGCCAGCAGCGTAAGGACAGGGGTTTCGACCGGGGAGCTGTTTTTT

J: TRBJ2-7
size: .
D: TRBD1
V: TRBV30
CDR3: CAYRQGKYEQYF
DNA: TGTGCCTACCGACAGGGGAAGTACGAGCAGTACTTC

J: TRBJ2-5
size: .
D: .
V: TRBV9
CDR3: CASRYRDIEETQYF
DNA: TGTGCCAGCAGGTACCGGGACATTGAAGAGACCCAGTACTTC

J: TRBJ1-1
size: .
D: .
V: TRBV28
CDR3: CASKGVGAFF
DNA: TGTGCCAGCAAGGGGGTGGGAGCTTTCTTT

J: TRBJ2-5
size: .
D: .
V: TRBV5-5
CDR3: CASSPRAGTQYF
DNA: TGTGCCAGCAGCCCGAGAGCGGGGACCCAGTACTTC

J: TRBJ1-2
size: .
D: .
V: TRBV5-1
CDR3: CASSPAGSDGYTF
DNA: TGCGCCAGCAGTCCCGCGGGGTCAGATGGCTACACCTTC